This TCR beta chain originates from a study of T-cell memory formation after mild COVID-19. 5'RACE with constant-segment primers yielded barcoded, UMI-tagged TCR alpha and TCR beta cDNA libraries. MiXCR, applied by TCRdb to the 5' RACE reads, yields one record per CDR3 protein. Altogether 160,000 or so distinct CDR3 sequences are present, 31% being singletons, with the ten largest covering more than 10%. As to this clonotype: Its antigen is still unknown.

Findings of the study overall: Prior to infection, memory already included some responding clones, suggesting cross-reactive memory joined. CM and EM subsets held most contracting CD4+ clones; EMRA held CD8+ ones. Day 37-peaking second-wave clones had unconfirmed SARS-CoV-2 specificity.

The origin of this receptor is an adult woman who had mild COVID-19 (a few samples of this study predate the infection). Cell type and time point are not known. The sample consisted of PBMCs or a T cell subset sorted from them (not recorded which).

The DNA for the CDR3 is TGCAGCGGATTAGCGGGGGATAGATACAATGAGCAGTTCTTC. Amino acids: CSGLAGDRYNEQFF. V and J are TRBV29-1 and TRBJ2-1, with 9 bases aligning to TRBD2. V lost 7 bases to trimming and J lost 4 bases; unmatched junction nucleotides: 8. The CDR3 has 14 amino acids. Germline V gene data show CDR1 as SQVTM and CDR2 as ANQGSEA.